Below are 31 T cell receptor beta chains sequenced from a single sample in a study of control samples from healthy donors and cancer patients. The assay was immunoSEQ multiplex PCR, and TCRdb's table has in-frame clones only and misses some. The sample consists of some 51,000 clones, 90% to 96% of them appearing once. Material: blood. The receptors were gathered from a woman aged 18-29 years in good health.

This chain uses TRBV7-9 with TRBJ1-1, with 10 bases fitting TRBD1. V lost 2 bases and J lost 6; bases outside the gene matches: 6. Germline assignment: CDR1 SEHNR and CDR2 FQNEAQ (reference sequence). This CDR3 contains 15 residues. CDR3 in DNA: TGTGCCAGCAGCTTACGGACAGGGGGTGGCGCTGAAGCTTTCTTT. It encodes CASSLRTGGGAEAFF.

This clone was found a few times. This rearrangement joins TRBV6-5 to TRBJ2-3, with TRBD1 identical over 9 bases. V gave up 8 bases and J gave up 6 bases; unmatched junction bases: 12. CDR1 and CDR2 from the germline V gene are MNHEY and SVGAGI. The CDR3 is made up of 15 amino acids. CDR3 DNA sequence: TGTGCCAGCGGTTCCGGGACAGGGTATTCGGATACGCAGTATTTT. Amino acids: CASGSGTGYSDTQYF.

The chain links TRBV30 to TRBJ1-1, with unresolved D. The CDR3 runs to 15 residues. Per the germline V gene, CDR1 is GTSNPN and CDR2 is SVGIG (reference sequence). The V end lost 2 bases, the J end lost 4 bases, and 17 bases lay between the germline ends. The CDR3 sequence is CAWSPSLPGVTEAFF. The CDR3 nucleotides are TGTGCCTGGAGTCCCTCACTGCCCGGGGTCACTGAAGCTTTCTTT.

The CDR3 DNA sequence: TGTGCCAGCAGTGAAGGCAGGTTACTTTCTGGAAACACCATATATTTT. Translated: CASSEGRLLSGNTIYF. The V and J genes are TRBV6-1 and TRBJ1-3; D not certain. Germline assignment: CDR1 MNHNS and CDR2 SASEGT. This CDR3 region has 16 residues. V was shortened by 1 base and J by 1 base, with 11 bases between the two germline ends.

The CDR3 DNA is TGTGCCAGCAGTGACAGGGGACAGCCCCAGCATTTT. The encoded protein is CASSDRGQPQHF. The rearrangement links TRBV28 to TRBJ1-5, with 8 bases aligning to TRBD1. This CDR3 has 12 residues. V trimming: 5 bases; J trimming: 7 bases; junction bases outside the gene matches: 1. Germline assignment: CDR1 MDHEN and CDR2 SYDVKM.

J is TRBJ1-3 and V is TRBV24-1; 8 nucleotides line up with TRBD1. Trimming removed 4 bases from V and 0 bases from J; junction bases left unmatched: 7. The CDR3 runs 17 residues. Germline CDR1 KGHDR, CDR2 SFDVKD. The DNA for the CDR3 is TGTGCCACCAGTGAGTCAGGACAGGGAGACTCTGGAAACACCATATATTTT. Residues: CATSESGQGDSGNTIYF.

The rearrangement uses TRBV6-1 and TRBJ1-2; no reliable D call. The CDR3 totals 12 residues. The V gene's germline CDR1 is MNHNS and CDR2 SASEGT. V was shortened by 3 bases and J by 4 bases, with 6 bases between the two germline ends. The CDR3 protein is CASSDGFYGYTF. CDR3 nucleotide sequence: TGTGCCAGCAGTGATGGGTTCTATGGCTACACCTTC.

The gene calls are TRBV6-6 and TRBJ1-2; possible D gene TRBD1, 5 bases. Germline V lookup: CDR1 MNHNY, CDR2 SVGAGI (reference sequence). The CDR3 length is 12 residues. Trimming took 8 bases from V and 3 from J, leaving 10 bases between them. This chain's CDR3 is CASARGDYGYTF. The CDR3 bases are TGTGCCAGCGCCCGAGGGGACTATGGCTACACCTTC.

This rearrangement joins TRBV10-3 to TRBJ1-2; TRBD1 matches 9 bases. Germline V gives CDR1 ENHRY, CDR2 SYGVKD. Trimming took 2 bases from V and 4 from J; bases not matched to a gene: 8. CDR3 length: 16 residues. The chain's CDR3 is CAISEGDRGKGYGYTF. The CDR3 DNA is TGTGCCATCAGTGAGGGAGACAGGGGGAAAGGCTATGGCTACACCTTC.

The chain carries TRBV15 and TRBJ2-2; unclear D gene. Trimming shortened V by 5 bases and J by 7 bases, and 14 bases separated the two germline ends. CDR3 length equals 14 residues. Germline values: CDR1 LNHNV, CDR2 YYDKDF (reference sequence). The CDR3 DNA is TGTGCCACCAGCTGGGAACATCAGGTCGGGGAGCTGTTTTTT. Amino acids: CATSWEHQVGELFF.

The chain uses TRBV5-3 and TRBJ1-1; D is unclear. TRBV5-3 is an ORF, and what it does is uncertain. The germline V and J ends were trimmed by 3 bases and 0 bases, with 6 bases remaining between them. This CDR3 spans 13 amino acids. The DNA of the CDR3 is TGTGCCAGAAGCTCGTATCTGAACACTGAAGCTTTCTTT. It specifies CARSSYLNTEAFF.

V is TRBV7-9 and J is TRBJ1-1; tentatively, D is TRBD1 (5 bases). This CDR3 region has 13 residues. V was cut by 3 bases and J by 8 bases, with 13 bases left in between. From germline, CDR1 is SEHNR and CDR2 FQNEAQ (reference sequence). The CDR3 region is CASSFGTKTEAFF. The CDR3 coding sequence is TGTGCCAGCAGCTTTGGGACGAAGACGGAAGCTTTCTTT.

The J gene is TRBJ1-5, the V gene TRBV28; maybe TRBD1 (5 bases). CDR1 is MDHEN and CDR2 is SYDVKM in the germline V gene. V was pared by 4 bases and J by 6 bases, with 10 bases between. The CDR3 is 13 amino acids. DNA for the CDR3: TGTGCCAGCAGTTCAGCAGGGATTCAGCCCCAGCATTTT. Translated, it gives CASSSAGIQPQHF. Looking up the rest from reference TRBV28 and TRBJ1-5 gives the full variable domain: DVKVTQSSRYLVKRTGEKVFLECVQDMDHENMFWYRQDPGLGLRLIYFSYDVKMKEKGDIPEGYSVSREKKERFSLILESASTNQTSMYLCASSSAGIQPQHFGDGTRLSIL.

The CDR3: CASSLDRSNSPLHF. The CDR3 DNA sequence: TGTGCCAGCAGCTTGGACAGGAGCAATTCACCCCTCCACTTT. The chain is built from TRBV5-8 and TRBJ1-6; maybe TRBD1 (5 bases). Trimming pared 0 bases from V and 7 bases from J, leaving 8 bases between. The germline CDR1 and CDR2 sequences are SGHTS and YDEGEE. The length of the CDR3 is 14 residues.

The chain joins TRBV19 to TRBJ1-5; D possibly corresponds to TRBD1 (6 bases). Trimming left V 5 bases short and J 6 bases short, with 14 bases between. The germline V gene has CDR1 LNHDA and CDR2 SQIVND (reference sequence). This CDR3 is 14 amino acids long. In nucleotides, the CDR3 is TGTGCCAGTAGTCCCACAGGGAAGGGTCAGCCCCAGCATTTT. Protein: CASSPTGKGQPQHF.

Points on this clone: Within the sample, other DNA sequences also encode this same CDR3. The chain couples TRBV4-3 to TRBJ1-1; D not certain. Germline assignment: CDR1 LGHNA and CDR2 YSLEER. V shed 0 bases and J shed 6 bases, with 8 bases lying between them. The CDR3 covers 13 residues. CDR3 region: CASSQESGAEAFF. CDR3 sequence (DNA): TGCGCCAGCAGCCAAGAATCGGGTGCTGAAGCTTTCTTT.

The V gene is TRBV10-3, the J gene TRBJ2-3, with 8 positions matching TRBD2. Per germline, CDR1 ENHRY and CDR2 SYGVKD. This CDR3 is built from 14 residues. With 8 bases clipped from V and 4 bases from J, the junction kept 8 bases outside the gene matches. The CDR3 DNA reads TGTGCCATCGGCCGGGGGGGCGAGTCAGATACGCAGTATTTT. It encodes CAIGRGGESDTQYF.

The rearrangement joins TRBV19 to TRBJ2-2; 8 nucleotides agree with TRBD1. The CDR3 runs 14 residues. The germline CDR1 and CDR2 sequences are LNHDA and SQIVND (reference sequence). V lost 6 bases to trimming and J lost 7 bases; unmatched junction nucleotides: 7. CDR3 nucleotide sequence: TGTGCCAGTAGAGGCCAGGGGGCCGTCGGGGAGCTGTTTTTT. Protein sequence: CASRGQGAVGELFF.

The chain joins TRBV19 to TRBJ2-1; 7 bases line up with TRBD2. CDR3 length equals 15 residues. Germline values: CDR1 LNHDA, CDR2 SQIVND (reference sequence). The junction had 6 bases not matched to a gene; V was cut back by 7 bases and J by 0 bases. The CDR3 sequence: CASTPRGSSYNEQFF. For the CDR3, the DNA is TGTGCCAGTACCCCACGCGGGAGCTCCTACAATGAGCAGTTCTTC.

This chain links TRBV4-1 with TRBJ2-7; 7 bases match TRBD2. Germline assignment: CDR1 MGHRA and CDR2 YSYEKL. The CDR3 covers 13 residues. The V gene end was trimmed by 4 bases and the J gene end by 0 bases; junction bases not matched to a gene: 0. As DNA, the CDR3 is TGCGCCAGCAGCCCTAGCGGCTCCTACGAGCAGTACTTC. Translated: CASSPSGSYEQYF.

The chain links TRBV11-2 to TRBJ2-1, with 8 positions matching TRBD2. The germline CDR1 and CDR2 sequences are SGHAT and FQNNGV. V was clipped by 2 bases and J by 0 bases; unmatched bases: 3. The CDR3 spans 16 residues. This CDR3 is CASSLTGGSSYNEQFF. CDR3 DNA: TGTGCCAGCAGCTTAACGGGGGGGAGCTCCTACAATGAGCAGTTCTTC.

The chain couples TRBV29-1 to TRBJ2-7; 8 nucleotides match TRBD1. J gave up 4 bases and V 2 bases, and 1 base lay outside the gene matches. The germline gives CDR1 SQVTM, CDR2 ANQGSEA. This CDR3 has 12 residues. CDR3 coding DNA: TGCAGCGTTGAAAGGGACAGGTACGAGCAGTACTTC. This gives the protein CSVERDRYEQYF.

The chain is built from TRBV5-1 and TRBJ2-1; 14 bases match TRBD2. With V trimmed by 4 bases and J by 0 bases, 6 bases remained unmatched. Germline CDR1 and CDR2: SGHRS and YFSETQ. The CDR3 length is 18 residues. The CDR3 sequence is CASSPGLAGAGSYNEQFF. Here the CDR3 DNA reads TGCGCCAGCAGCCCGGGACTAGCGGGGGCCGGCTCCTACAATGAGCAGTTCTTC.

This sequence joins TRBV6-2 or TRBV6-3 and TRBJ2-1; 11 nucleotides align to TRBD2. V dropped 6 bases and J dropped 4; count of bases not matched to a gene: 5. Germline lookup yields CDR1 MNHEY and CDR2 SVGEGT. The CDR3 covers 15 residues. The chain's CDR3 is CASSLLAGGYNEQFF. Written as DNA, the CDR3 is TGTGCCAGCAGCCTGCTAGCGGGGGGATACAATGAGCAGTTCTTC.

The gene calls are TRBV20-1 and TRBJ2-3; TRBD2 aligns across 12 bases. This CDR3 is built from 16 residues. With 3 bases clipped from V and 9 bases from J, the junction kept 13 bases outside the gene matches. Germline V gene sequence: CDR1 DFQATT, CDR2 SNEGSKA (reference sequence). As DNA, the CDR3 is TGCAGTGCTAGTTCGGGGACTAGCGGGCCAGGTCACACGCAGTATTTT. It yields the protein CSASSGTSGPGHTQYF.

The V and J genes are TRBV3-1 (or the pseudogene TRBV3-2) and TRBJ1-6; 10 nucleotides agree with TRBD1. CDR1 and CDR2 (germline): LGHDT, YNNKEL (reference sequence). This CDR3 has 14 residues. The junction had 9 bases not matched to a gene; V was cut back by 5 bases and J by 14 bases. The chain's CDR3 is CASSYGQGGLTLHF. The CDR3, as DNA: TGTGCCAGCAGCTACGGACAGGGGGGTTTAACCCTCCACTTT.

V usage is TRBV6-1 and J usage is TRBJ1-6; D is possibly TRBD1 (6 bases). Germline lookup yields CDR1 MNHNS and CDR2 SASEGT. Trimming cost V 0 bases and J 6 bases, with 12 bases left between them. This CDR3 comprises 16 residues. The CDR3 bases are TGTGCCAGCAGTGAAGCAGTGGGCAGGGGTAATTCACCCCTCCACTTT. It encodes CASSEAVGRGNSPLHF.

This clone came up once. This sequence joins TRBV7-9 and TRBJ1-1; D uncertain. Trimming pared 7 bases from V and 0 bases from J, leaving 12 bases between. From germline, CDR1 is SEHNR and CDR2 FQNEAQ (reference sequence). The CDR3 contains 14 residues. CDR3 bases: TGTGCCAGCAAAGTGGGCAGCTTGAACACTGAAGCTTTCTTT. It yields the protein CASKVGSLNTEAFF.

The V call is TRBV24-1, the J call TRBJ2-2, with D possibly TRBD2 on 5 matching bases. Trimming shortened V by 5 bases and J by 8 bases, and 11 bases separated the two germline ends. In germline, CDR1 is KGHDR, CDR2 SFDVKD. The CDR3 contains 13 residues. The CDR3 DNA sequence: TGTGCCACCAGTGGAGGACTCACAGGGGAGCTGTTTTTT. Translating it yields CATSGGLTGELFF.

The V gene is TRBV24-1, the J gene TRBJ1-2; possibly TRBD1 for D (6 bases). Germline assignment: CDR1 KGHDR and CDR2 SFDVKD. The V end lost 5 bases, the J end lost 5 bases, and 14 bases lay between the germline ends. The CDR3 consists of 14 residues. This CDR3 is CATSGQTGRYGYTF. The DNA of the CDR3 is TGTGCCACCAGTGGTCAGACAGGCAGATATGGCTACACCTTC.

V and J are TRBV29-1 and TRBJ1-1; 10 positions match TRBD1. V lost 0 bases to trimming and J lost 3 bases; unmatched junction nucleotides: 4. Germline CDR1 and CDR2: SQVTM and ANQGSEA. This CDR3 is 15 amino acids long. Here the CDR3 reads CSVEELGQGYTEAFF. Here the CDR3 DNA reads TGCAGCGTTGAAGAATTGGGACAGGGGTACACTGAAGCTTTCTTT. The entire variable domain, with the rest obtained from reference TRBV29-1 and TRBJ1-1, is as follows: SAVISQKPSRDICQRGTSLTIQCQVDSQVTMMFWYRQQPGQSLTLIATANQGSEATYESGFVIDKFPISRPNLTFSTLTVSNMSPEDSSIYLCSVEELGQGYTEAFFGQGTRLTVV.